This record looks at one T cell receptor beta chain sequence and its context. No antigen is known for it. Method: immunoSEQ multiplex PCR; TCRdb's copy keeps in-frame clones and lacks some. The sample gives 12,000 or so clones, around 82% of which show up once; approximately 2.2% is in the top ten. These data are taken from a study of chemoradiotherapy in HPV16-positive cancers. Findings and limits, study-wide: HPV-responsive T-cell expansion during chemoradiotherapy was linked to improved recurrence-free survival in HPV16-positive patients. Functional assays defining HPV-specific T cells used only a couple of HPV16-positive patients.

The germline CDR1 and CDR2 sequences are SGHRS and YFSETQ. V was clipped by 4 bases and J by 0 bases, with 14 bases between them. The CDR3 contains 16 residues. This rearrangement joins TRBV5-1 to TRBJ1-3, with D perhaps matching TRBD1 (6 bases). This receptor was taken from a human donor with HPV-associated anogenital cancer. The specimen was taken from a patient who underwent chemoradiotherapy. CDR3 amino acids: CASSPSGGVSGNTIYF. CDR3 sequence (DNA): TGCGCCAGCAGCCCGTCGGGGGGCGTCTCTGGAAACACCATATATTTT. The full variable domain, with the rest looked up from reference TRBV5-1 and TRBJ1-3, is KAGVTQTPRYLIKTRGQQVTLSCSPISGHRSVSWYQQTPGQGLQFLFEYFSETQRNKGNFPGRFSGRQFSNSRSEMNVSTLELGDSALYLCASSPSGGVSGNTIYFGEGSWLTVV.